The next 20 T cell receptor beta chains were all read from a single sample in a study of tissue T cells after allogeneic stem cell transplantation. Measured with immunoSEQ multiplex PCR; TCRdb has only the in-frame clones, and not every one. The sample carries just over 3,000 clones, approximately 48% recorded once. Time point denoted: mouse harvest day 14 after allogeneic transplant. Mouse grafts combined 10^7 T-cell-depleted bone marrow cells with 10^6 splenic CD5+ T cells. The sample taken for sequencing was gut tissue. These TCRs come from a female BALB/c mouse given C57BL/6 T cells with graft-versus-host disease after an allogeneic hematopoietic cell transplant.

Comment on this clone: Any gene name here is a mouse gene name. The read finishes 1 residue shy of the CDR3 end, and the germline J gene is used to complete it. The V gene is TRBV23, the J gene TRBJ2-5; the table's D call, TRBD2, was not checked against the DNA. This CDR3 contains 13 residues. Germline V CDR1 and CDR2: KGHTA, FQNQQP. CDR3 protein: CSSCRDWEDTQYF. The sequenced part of the CDR3 DNA is TGCTCCAGCTGCCGGGACTGGGAAGACACCCAGTAC.

This clone was recorded a few times. Genes and germline are mouse. The read terminates 1 residue ahead of where the CDR3 ends, so the germline J gene completes it. The J gene is TRBJ2-7, the V gene TRBV26; 13 bases match TRBD2. CDR3 length equals 14 residues. CDR1 KGHPV and CDR2 FQNQEV come from the germline V gene (reference sequence). V dropped 4 bases and J dropped 4; count of bases not matched to a gene: 1. Incomplete CDR3 DNA: TGTGCCAGCAGTCGGACTGGGGGGGCATATGAACAGTAC. Its protein is CASSRTGGAYEQY. The CDR3, in full, reads CASSRTGGAYEQYF.

This clone was seen more than once but under ten times. Genes here carry mouse names. CDR3 protein: CASSLEGTYANTEVFF. CDR3 DNA (partial): TGTGCCAGCAGCTTAGAAGGGACATATGCAAACACAGAAGTCTTC. This chain links TRBV3 with TRBJ1-1, with D possibly being TRBD1 (6 bases). Read sequence stops 1 residue before the CDR3 end, and the germline J gene provides the missing end. The CDR3 is 16 residues long. Trimming cost V 1 base and J 0 bases, with 12 bases left between them. Looked up from germline, CDR1 is SNHLY and CDR2 is FYNGKV (reference sequence).

Concerning this clone itself: Gene names are mouse gene names. Read sequence stops 1 residue before the CDR3 end, and the germline J gene provides the missing end. This chain connects TRBV3 to TRBJ1-6, with unresolved D. TRBJ1-6 is treated as an ORF (open reading frame) with a function not yet certain. Germline-derived CDR1 and CDR2 are SNHLY and FYNGKV (reference sequence). The CDR3 is 13 amino acids. The V gene lost 5 bases and the J gene lost 0 bases, with 2 bases spanning the gap. CDR3 DNA (partial): TGTGCCAGCAGCCATTCCTATAATTCGCCCCTCTAC. As protein: CASSHSYNSPLY. The CDR3, in full, reads CASSHSYNSPLYF.

To note about this clone: Gene names and germline match the mouse. The read stops 1 residue short of the end of the CDR3; the missing end is completed from the germline J gene. V is TRBV3 and J is TRBJ1-1; D is unclear. The V end was cut by 2 bases, the J end by 0 bases, with 7 bases between. Germline loops: CDR1 SNHLY, CDR2 FYNGKV (reference sequence). The CDR3 sequence is 14 residues long. CDR3 sequence: CASSLRFANTEVFF. The sequenced part of the CDR3 DNA is TGTGCCAGCAGCTTACGGTTTGCAAACACAGAAGTCTTC.

The sample holds a few counts of this clone. Germline and genes here are mouse. The read ends 1 residue before the CDR3 terminus; that terminus is restored from the germline J gene. V and J are TRBV26 and TRBJ2-4; D is perhaps TRBD1 (5 bases). V was clipped by 6 bases and J by 0 bases, with 7 bases between them. The CDR3 is 13 amino acids. Germline V gene lookup returns CDR1 KGHPV and CDR2 FQNQEV (reference sequence). The CDR3 bases that were read are TGTGCCAGCAGGACAGCTAGTCAAAACACCTTGTAC. This codes for CASRTASQNTLY. The whole CDR3 reads CASRTASQNTLYF.

Comments on this clone: The genes and germline here are from mouse. The read comes to an end 1 residue before the CDR3 does, leaving the germline J gene to fill in the end. The V and J genes are TRBV23 and TRBJ2-3; the tabulated D call, TRBD1, remains unverified against the DNA. The CDR3 totals 16 residues. The germline V gene has CDR1 KGHTA and CDR2 FQNQQP. CDR3 DNA (partial): TGCTCCAGCAGTCAATCGGGACAGGGCCGTGCAGAAACGCTGTAT. Amino acid sequence: CSSSQSGQGRAETLY. The CDR3 reads in full as CSSSQSGQGRAETLYF.

Comment on this clone: The junction differs from germline at one of its ends, possibly a read error. Mouse germline and gene names are used. The observed sequence ends 1 residue before the CDR3 terminus, with the missing tail filled in from the germline J gene. The chain is built from TRBV5 and TRBJ2-3; 7 nucleotides match TRBD2. Per the germline V gene, CDR1 is LGHNA and CDR2 is YNLKQL (reference sequence). The CDR3 is 15 amino acids. The CDR3 sequence: CASSQGLGSAEMLYF. The CDR3 DNA, read in part, is TGTGCCAGCAGCCAAGGACTGGGAAGTGCAGAAATGCTGTAT.

This clone was seen a few times. All gene names here are mouse names. The sequenced fragment ends 1 residue before the CDR3 boundary, so the rest is inferred from the germline J gene. V and J are TRBV12-2 and TRBJ2-3; D is perhaps TRBD1 or TRBD2 (5 bases each). The CDR3 has 17 amino acids. Per germline, CDR1 SGHLS and CDR2 HYDKME. V shed 3 bases and J shed 0 bases, with 18 bases lying between them. CDR3 region: CASSAYLRGASAETLYF. The sequenced CDR3 bases are TGTGCCAGCTCTGCCTACCTGAGGGGCGCGAGTGCAGAAACGCTGTAT.

By its share, this clone is large. The genes and germline here are from mouse. The read ends 1 residue shy of where the CDR3 ends; the end is completed using the germline J gene. This chain links TRBV13-1 with TRBJ2-7, with TRBD2 identical over 7 bases. V gave up 2 bases and J gave up 7 bases; unmatched junction bases: 3. The CDR3 spans 12 residues. Germline loops: CDR1 NSHNY, CDR2 SYGAGN. The part of the CDR3 DNA that was read is TGTGCCAGCAGTGAGGACTGGAGGGAACAGTAC. Protein sequence: CASSEDWREQY. The full CDR3 protein is CASSEDWREQYF.

This clone was counted a few times. The listed genes are named as in mouse. The read finishes 1 residue shy of the CDR3 end, and the germline J gene is used to complete it. This chain joins TRBV3 and TRBJ2-4; 9 nucleotides line up with TRBD2. The junction had 8 bases not matched to a gene; V was cut back by 1 base and J by 0 bases. The CDR3 runs to 18 residues. Per germline, CDR1 SNHLY and CDR2 FYNGKV (reference sequence). The CDR3 DNA, read in part, is TGTGCCAGCAGCTTAGAGCTGGGGGGGACGGGGAGTCAAAACACCTTGTAC. Translated, it gives CASSLELGGTGSQNTLY. The entire CDR3 protein reads CASSLELGGTGSQNTLYF.

Note on this clone: The germline and genes are mouse ones. Coverage ceases 1 residue before the CDR3 finishes, and the germline J gene fills in the end. The rearrangement joins TRBV26 to TRBJ2-2; TRBD2 aligns across 7 bases. CDR3 size: 15 residues. The germline V gene has CDR1 KGHPV and CDR2 FQNQEV (reference sequence). V was pared by 4 bases and J by 0 bases, with 2 bases of the junction left unmatched. CDR3 sequence: CASSPGLANTGQLYF. The DNA read from the CDR3 is TGTGCCAGCAGTCCCGGACTGGCAAACACCGGGCAGCTCTAC.

As for this clone: Genes and germline are mouse. The read halts 1 residue ahead of the CDR3 end, with the missing end drawn from the germline J gene. This chain joins TRBV26 and TRBJ2-4, with D unclear. Between the trimmed V and J ends, which lost 3 bases and 0 bases, there was a span of 7 bases. The CDR3 extends over 14 amino acids. Germline-derived CDR1 and CDR2 are KGHPV and FQNQEV (reference sequence). CDR3 sequence reads: CASSLLSSQNTLYF. CDR3 bases read: TGTGCCAGCAGTCTCCTGTCTAGTCAAAACACCTTGTAC.

This clone was observed a handful of times. Gene names and germline match the mouse. With the read ending 1 residue before the CDR3 end, the germline J gene is used to fill in that end. The chain uses TRBV5 and TRBJ2-5; D tentatively fits TRBD1 or TRBD2 (5 bases each). The germline gives CDR1 LGHNA, CDR2 YNLKQL (reference sequence). V gave up 0 bases and J gave up 1 base, with 8 bases separating them. The CDR3 loop spans 15 amino acids. The part of the CDR3 DNA that was read is TGTGCCAGCAGCCAAGATTCGGGACACCAAGACACCCAGTAC. Its translation is CASSQDSGHQDTQY. The whole CDR3 region reads CASSQDSGHQDTQYF.

Comment on this clone: Mouse gene names apply. Coverage ceases 1 residue before the CDR3 finishes, and the germline J gene fills in the end. V gene TRBV3 combines with J gene TRBJ2-2, with 7 bases aligning to TRBD2. The CDR3 extends over 16 amino acids. The germline gives CDR1 SNHLY, CDR2 FYNGKV (reference sequence). The junction had 3 bases not matched to a gene; V was cut back by 0 bases and J by 2 bases. The covered CDR3 bases are TGTGCCAGCAGCTTAGCCTGGGGGTGTAACACCGGGCAGCTCTAC. It is translated as CASSLAWGCNTGQLY. The CDR3, in full, reads CASSLAWGCNTGQLYF.

A single count supports this clone. Mouse names are used for the genes. The read terminates 1 residue before the CDR3 end, so the remaining end is supplied by the germline J gene. The chain links TRBV12-1 to TRBJ1-6; unclear D gene. TRBJ1-6 is an ORF for which the function is uncertain. The CDR3 is made up of 13 amino acids. The germline V gene encodes CDR1 SGHSN and CDR2 HYEKVE. V was shortened by 0 bases and J by 6 bases, with 5 bases between the two germline ends. The covered CDR3 bases are TGTGCCAGCTCTCTCGGGTTTAATTCGCCCCTCTAC. Its translation: CASSLGFNSPLY. The entire CDR3 is CASSLGFNSPLYF.

As regards this clone: The gene names here belong to mouse. The read stops 1 residue short of the end of the CDR3; the missing end is completed from the germline J gene. The rearrangement uses TRBV26 and TRBJ1-2, with a weak D call TRBD1 (5 bases). Germline V gene sequence: CDR1 KGHPV, CDR2 FQNQEV (reference sequence). The CDR3 sequence is 14 residues long. With 2 bases removed from V and 3 bases from J, the gap between germline ends came to 10 bases. CDR3 residues: CASSLPGKDSDYTF. CDR3 bases read: TGTGCCAGCAGTCTGCCAGGGAAGGACTCCGACTACACC.

Note on this clone: Mouse gene names and germline throughout. The read finishes 1 residue shy of the CDR3 end, and the germline J gene is used to complete it. The chain joins TRBV13-3 to TRBJ2-5; no clear D. From germline, CDR1 is NNHDY and CDR2 SYVADS. CDR3 size: 10 residues. V was cut by 4 bases and J by 6 bases, with 3 bases left in between. The chain's CDR3 is CASSCDTQYF. The CDR3 DNA, read in part, is TGTGCCAGCAGTTGTGACACCCAGTAC.

With regard to this clone: Germline and genes here are mouse. The CDR3 is cut off 1 residue early in the read; its end comes from the germline J gene. The chain combines TRBV5 with TRBJ2-4, with 9 bases that match TRBD2. The CDR3 runs 15 residues. With 4 bases clipped from V and 3 bases from J, the junction kept 5 bases outside the gene matches. CDR1 and CDR2 from the germline V gene are LGHNA and YNLKQL (reference sequence). The CDR3: CASSPGGGGQNTLYF. Incomplete CDR3 DNA: TGTGCCAGCAGCCCTGGGGGGGGAGGACAAAACACCTTGTAC.

As for this clone: Mouse gene names apply. The read terminates 1 residue before the CDR3 end, so the remaining end is supplied by the germline J gene. The V and J genes are TRBV15 and TRBJ1-1, with D tentatively TRBD1 (5 bases). Germline loops: CDR1 SGHND, CDR2 FRSKSL. There are 12 residues in the CDR3. V was pared by 1 base and J by 6 bases, with 6 bases between. CDR3 bases read: TGTGCCAGCAGTTTAGGGGGGGCAGAAGTCTTC. It yields the protein CASSLGGAEVF. The whole CDR3 region reads CASSLGGAEVFF. Variable domain in full (rest from reference TRBV15 and TRBJ1-1): DAGVTQTPRHEVAEKGQTIILKCEPVSGHNDLFWYRQTKIQGLELLSYFRSKSLMEDGGAFKDRFKAEMLNSSFSTLKIQPTEPKDSAVYLCASSLGGAEVFFGKGTRLTVV.